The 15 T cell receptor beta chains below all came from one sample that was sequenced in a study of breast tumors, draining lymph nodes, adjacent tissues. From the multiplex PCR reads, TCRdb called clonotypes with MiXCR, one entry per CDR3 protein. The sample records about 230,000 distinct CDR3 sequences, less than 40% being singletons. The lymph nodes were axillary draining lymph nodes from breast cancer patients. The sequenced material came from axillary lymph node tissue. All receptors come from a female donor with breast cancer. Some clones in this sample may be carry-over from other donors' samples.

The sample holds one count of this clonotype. The CDR3 loop is CASSLVQITGELFF. The CDR3, as DNA: TGTGCCAGCAGCTTAGTTCAGATCACCGGGGAGCTGTTTTTT. The chain is built from TRBV7-6 and TRBJ2-2, with D hard to call. Looked up from germline, CDR1 is SGHVS and CDR2 is FNYEAQ. V shed 1 base and J shed 4 bases, with 7 bases lying between them. The CDR3 loop spans 14 amino acids.

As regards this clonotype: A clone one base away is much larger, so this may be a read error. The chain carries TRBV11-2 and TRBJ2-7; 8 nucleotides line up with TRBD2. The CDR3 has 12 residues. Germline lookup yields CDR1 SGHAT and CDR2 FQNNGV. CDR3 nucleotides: TGTGCCAGCCGGGAGGGAGTTTACGCGCAGTACTTC. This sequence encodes CASREGVYAQYF.

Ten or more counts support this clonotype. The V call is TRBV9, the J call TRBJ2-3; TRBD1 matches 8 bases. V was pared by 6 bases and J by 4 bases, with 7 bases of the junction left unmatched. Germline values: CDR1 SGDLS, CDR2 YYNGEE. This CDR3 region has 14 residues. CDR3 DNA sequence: TGTGCCAGCACCCAGGGGGCGGTGGCAGATACGCAGTATTTT. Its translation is CASTQGAVADTQYF.

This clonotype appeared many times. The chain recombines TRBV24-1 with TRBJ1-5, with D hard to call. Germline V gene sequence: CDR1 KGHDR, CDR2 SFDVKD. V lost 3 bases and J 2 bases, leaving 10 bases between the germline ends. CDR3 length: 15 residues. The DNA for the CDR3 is TGTGCCACCAGTGATCCAGCGGTGGGCAATCAGCCCCAGCATTTT. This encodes CATSDPAVGNQPQHF.

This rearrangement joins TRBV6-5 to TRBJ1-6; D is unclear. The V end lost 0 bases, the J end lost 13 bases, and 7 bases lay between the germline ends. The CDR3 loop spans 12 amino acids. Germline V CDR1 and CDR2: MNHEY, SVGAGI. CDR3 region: CASSYSRVPLHF. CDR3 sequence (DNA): TGTGCCAGCAGTTACTCAAGGGTCCCCCTCCACTTT.

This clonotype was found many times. This CDR3 is CASSHGGKETQYF. CDR3 in DNA: TGTGCCAGCAGTCACGGCGGGAAAGAGACCCAGTACTTC. The chain couples TRBV6-5 to TRBJ2-5, with D possibly matching TRBD2 (6 bases). The germline V gene encodes CDR1 MNHEY and CDR2 SVGAGI. Between the trimmed V and J ends, which lost 5 bases and 3 bases, there was a span of 10 bases. This CDR3 is built from 13 residues.

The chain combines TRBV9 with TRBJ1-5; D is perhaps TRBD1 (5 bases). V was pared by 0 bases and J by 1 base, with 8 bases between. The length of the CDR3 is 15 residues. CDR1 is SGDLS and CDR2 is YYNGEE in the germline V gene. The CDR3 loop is CASSVGGTSNQPQHF. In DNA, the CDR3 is TGTGCCAGCAGCGTAGGGGGCACGAGCAATCAGCCCCAGCATTTT.

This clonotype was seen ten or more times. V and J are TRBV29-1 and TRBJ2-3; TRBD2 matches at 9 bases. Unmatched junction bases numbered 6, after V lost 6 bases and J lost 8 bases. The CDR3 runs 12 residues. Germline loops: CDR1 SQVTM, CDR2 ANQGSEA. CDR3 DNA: TGCAGCGTCCAGCGGGAGGTCCTTACGCAGTATTTT. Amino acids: CSVQREVLTQYF.

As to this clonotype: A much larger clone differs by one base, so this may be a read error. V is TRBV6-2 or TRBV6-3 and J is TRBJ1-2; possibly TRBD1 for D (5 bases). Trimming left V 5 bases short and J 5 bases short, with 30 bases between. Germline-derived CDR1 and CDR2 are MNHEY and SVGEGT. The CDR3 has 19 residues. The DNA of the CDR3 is TGTGCCAGCAGTCACCAAAAAGGAGGGGCGCACGAAACTATTTATGGCTACACCTTC. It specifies CASSHQKGGAHETIYGYTF.

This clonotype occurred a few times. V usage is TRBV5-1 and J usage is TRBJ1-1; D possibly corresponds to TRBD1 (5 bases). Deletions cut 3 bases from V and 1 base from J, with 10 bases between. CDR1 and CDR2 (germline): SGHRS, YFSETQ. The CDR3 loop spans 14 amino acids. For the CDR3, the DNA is TGCGCCAGCAGCTCCGGACAAGCGAACACTGAAGCTTTCTTT. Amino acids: CASSSGQANTEAFF.

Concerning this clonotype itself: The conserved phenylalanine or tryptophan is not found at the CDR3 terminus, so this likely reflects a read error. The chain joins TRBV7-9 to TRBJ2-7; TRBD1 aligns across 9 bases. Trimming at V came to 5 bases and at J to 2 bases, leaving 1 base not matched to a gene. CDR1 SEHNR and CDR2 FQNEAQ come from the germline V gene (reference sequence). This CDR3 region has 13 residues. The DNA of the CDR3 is TGTGCCAGCAGCCGACAGGGGGCCTACGAGCAGTACCTC. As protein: CASSRQGAYEQYL.

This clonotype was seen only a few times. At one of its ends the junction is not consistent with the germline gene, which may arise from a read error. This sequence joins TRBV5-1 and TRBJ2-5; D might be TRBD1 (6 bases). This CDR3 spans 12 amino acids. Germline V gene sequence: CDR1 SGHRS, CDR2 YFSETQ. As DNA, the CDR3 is TGCGCCAGCGGCAGGGGACAAGAGACCCACTACTTC. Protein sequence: CASGRGQETHYF.

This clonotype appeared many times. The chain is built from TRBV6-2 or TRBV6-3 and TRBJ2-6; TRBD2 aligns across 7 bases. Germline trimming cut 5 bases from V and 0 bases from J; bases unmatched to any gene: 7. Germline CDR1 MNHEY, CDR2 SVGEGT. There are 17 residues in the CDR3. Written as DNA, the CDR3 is TGTGCCAGCAGTGCCGGGACTATATCCTCTGGGGCCAACGTCCTGACTTTC. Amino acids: CASSAGTISSGANVLTF.

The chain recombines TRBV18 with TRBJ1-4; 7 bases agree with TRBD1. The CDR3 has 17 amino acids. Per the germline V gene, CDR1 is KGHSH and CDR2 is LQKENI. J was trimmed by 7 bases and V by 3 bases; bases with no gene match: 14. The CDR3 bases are TGTGCCAGCTCACCTGAAGCTTCAGGGGGATTGGGTGAAAAACTGTTTTTT. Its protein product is CASSPEASGGLGEKLFF.

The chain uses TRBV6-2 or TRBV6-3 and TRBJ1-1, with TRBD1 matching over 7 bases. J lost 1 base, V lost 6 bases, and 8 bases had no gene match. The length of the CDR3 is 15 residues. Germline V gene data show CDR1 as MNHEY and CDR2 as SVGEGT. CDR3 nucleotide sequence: TGTGCCAGCAGGAAGACAGGGAGGGAGAACACTGAAGCTTTCTTT. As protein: CASRKTGRENTEAFF.